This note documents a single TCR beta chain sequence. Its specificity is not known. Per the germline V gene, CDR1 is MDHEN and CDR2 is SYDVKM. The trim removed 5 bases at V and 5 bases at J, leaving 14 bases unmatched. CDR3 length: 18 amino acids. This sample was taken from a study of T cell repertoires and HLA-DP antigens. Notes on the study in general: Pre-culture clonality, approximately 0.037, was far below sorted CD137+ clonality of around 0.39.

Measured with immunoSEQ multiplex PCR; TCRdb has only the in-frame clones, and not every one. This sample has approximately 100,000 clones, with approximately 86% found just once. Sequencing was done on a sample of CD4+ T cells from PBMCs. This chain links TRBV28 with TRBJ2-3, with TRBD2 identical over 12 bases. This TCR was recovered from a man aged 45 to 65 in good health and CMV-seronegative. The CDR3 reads CASSAHSMGLAGIDTQYF. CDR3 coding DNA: TGTGCCAGCAGTGCCCACTCTATGGGACTAGCGGGTATAGATACGCAGTATTTT.